This entry is about one TCR beta chain. Its antigen remains unknown. This entry is derived from a study of identical twins. Findings of the study overall: Insertion counts were lower in abundant cord blood beta clonotypes, a trend that memory repertoires did not show.

Germline lookup yields CDR1 MNHEY and CDR2 SVGAGI. The CDR3 runs 14 residues. V gave up 2 bases and J gave up 6 bases; unmatched junction bases: 2. TCRdb recomputed calls from the 5' RACE reads with MiXCR, one row per CDR3 protein. Of 450,000 or so distinct CDR3 sequences listed, roughly an eighth are singletons. These data were also reused for a study on yellow fever vaccine responses in identical twins. According to that study: Vaccine-induced T cell responses in twins were reportedly observed to appear partly convergent, partly personalized.

This receptor was identified in a woman younger than 35 in good health. V gene TRBV6-5 combines with J gene TRBJ1-5, with 9 nucleotides matching TRBD1. The sample taken for sequencing was CD4+ T cells sorted from blood. The CDR3 nucleotides are TGTGCCAGCAGTTACACGACAGGGGGTCAGCCCCAGCATTTT. Protein: CASSYTTGGQPQHF.